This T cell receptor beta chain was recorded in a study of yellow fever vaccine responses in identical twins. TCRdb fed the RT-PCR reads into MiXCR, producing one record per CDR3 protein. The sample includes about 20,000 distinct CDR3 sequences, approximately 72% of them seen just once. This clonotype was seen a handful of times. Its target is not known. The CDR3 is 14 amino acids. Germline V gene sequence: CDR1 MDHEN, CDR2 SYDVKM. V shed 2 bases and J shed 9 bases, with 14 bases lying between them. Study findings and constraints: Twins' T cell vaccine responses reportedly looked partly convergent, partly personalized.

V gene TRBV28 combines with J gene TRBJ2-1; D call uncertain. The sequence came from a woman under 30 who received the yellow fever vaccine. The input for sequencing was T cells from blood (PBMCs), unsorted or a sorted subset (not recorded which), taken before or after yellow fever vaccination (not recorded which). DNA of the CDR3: TGTGCCAGCAGTTTACCCGACCATGCTCGTGAGCAGTTCTTC. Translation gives CASSLPDHAREQFF.